This T cell receptor beta chain was recovered during a study of CD8+ T cells in alopecia areata. General study results and limits: The study found higher clonality in lesional than normal scalp, especially in alopecia totalis/universalis.

This clone was seen more than once but under ten times. What it binds is not known. Isolated RNA was reverse transcribed into cDNA used as the sequencing template. Method: immunoSEQ multiplex PCR; TCRdb's copy keeps in-frame clones and lacks some. The sample has fewer than 150,000 clones, roughly 68% seen once. Germline V gives CDR1 SGHDN, CDR2 FVKESK. The CDR3 has 17 residues. The V and J ends lost 4 bases and 0 bases respectively, with 17 bases between them. The chain links TRBV14 to TRBJ2-3; tentative D call: TRBD2 (5 bases). Material: CD4+ T cells sorted from blood. The TCR originated in a human donor in good health. CDR3 residues: CASSPPREAGSTDTQYF. In DNA, the CDR3 is TGTGCCAGCAGCCCTCCCCGTGAGGCGGGTAGCACAGATACGCAGTATTTT.